This T cell receptor beta chain was sequenced in a study of T cell repertoires in cytomegalovirus infection (dated by TCRdb to the late 2010s). For the study in its entirety: Alongside well-studied HLA-B-restricted epitopes, the peptide stimulations were aimed at recently identified HLA-C-restricted CMV epitopes, whose presentation resists viral immunomodulation. Donor HLA type was relevant to the analysis, because carriage of CMV infection together with the matching HLA type was indicated by public TCR beta signatures. General conclusions and limits of the study: In both this cohort and an independent roughly 350-donor cohort, the cumulative frequency of public TCR beta family members distinguished carriers of CMV infection plus the relevant HLA type. The ex vivo response was dominated by HLA-C-restricted CMV-specific TCR beta clonotypes, and the single most frequent clonotype in two of eight donors was supplied by these HLA-C-restricted clonotypes.

The CDR3 starts with the cysteine, ends with the phenylalanine, and has 17 residues. CDR3 DNA is the only sequence kept; it has 51 bases, read in frame from the first base. Per the germline V gene (reference sequence), SEHNR is the CDR1 and FQNEAQ is the CDR2. Relative to germline, V is missing 11 bases and J is missing 4 bases, with 17 bases of the junction outside any gene match. This clonotype was detected many times. What antigen it recognizes has not been identified. One base away there is no much larger clone; base qualities are not given. The instrument was an Illumina HiSeq 1500. The public reads were quality trimmed at Q25 with fastp and then assembled into clones with MiXCR by TCRdb, keeping productive beta chains. Rows are combined by CDR3 protein, so each entry shows the most common genes and DNA. Across this sample there are some 940,000 distinct CDR3 sequences, with under 40% seen only once. Clones ranked in the top ten supply 13% of the sample.

The treatment or condition label, read with the paper, signifies: in vitro stimulation with specific CMV peptide epitopes to enrich CMV-specific T cells. The sequencing used cultured CD8+ T cells from PBMCs, collected from culture after CMV antigen stimulation. The chain links TRBV7-9 with TRBJ2-6; TRBD2 fits 7 bases in the junction. This receptor was obtained from a human donor in good health (CMV status not recorded). Some clones in this sample may be carry-over from other donors' samples. Read as DNA, the sequence is TGTGCCGAACGGCAACCTGAGGGAGGGACCGGGGCCAACGTCCTGACTTTC. It specifies CAERQPEGGTGANVLTF.